This TCR beta chain was retrieved from a study of blood T cell repertoires in COVID-19. As for the study in general: COVID-19 samples from acute and convalescent phases originated in the United States, Italy and Spain. PBMCs, B-cell-depleted T cells, or T cells provided the cDNA or gDNA that made up the material.

This clone was counted between two and nine times. The germline V gene has CDR1 SGHTA and CDR2 FQGTGA. V dropped 8 bases and J dropped 0; count of bases not matched to a gene: 12. The CDR3 loop spans 16 amino acids. As processed by the authors: Estimated nucleated cell counts came from reference gene primer amplification. Profiling relied on immunoSEQ multiplex PCR, and the TCRdb table lists in-frame clones only, not all of them. V, J and clone size are taken as reported in that table, and D and trimming were inferred from the DNA itself. The repertoire holds 300,000 to 400,000 clones, with around 86% as singletons.

The sample comprised peripheral blood. The chain employs TRBV7-3 and TRBJ1-1, with 7 nucleotides matching TRBD1. The source of this sequence is a man aged 50 to 59 with active or convalescent COVID-19. The CDR3 reads CASPHRPGQLNTEAFF. The CDR3 nucleotides are TGTGCCAGCCCCCACAGGCCGGGACAGCTGAACACTGAAGCTTTCTTT.